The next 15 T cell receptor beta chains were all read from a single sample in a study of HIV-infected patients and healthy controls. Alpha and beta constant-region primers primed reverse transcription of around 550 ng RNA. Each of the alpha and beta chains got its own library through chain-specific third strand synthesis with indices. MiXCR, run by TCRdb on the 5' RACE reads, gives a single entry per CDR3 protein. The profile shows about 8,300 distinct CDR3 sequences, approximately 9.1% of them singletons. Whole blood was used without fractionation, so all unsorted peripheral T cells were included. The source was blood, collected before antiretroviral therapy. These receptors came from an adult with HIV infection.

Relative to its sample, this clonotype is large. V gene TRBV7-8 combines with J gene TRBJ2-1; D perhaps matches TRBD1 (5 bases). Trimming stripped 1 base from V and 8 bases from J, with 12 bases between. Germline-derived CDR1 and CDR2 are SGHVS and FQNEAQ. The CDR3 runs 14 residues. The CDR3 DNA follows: TGTGCCAGCAGCTTAGTTGGCAGGGTGGATGAGCAGTTCTTC. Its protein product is CASSLVGRVDEQFF.

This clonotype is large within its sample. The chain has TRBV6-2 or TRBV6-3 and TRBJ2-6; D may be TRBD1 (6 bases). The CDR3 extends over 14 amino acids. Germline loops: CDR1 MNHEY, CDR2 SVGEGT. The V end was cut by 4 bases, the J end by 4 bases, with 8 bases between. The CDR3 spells CASSLGAGANVLTF. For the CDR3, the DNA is TGTGCCAGCAGTTTGGGGGCCGGGGCCAACGTCCTGACTTTC.

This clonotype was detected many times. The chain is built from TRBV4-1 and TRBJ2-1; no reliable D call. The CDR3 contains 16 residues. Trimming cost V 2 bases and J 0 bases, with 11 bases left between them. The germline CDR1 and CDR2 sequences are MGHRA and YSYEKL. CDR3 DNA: TGCGCCAGCAGCCAACCCCTCGGAGTCTCCTACAATGAGCAGTTCTTC. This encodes CASSQPLGVSYNEQFF.

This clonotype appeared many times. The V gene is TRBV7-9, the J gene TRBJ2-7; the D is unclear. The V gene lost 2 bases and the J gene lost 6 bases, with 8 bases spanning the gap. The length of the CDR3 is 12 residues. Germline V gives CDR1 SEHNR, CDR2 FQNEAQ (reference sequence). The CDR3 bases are TGTGCCAGCAGCTTAAGGGCGGCCGAGCAGTACTTC. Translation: CASSLRAAEQYF.

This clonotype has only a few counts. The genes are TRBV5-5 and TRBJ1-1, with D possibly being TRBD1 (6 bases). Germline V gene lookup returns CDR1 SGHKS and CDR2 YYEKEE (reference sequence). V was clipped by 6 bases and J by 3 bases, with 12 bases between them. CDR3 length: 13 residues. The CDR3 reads CASTARQDTEAFF. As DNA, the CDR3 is TGTGCCAGCACCGCCAGACAGGACACTGAAGCTTTCTTT.

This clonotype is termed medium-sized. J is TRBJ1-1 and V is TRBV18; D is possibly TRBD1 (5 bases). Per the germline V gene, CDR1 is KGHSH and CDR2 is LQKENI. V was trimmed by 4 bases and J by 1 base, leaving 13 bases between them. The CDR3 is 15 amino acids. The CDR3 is CASSRTPGTNTEAFF. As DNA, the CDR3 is TGTGCCAGCTCACGCACGCCCGGGACGAACACTGAAGCTTTCTTT.

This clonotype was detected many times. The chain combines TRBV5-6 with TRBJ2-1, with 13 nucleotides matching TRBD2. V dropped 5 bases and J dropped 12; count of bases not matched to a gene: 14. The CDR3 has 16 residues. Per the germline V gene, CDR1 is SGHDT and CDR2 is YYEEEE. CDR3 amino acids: CASRTPGLAGIGVQFF. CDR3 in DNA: TGTGCCAGCAGAACGCCGGGACTAGCGGGGATAGGGGTGCAGTTCTTC.

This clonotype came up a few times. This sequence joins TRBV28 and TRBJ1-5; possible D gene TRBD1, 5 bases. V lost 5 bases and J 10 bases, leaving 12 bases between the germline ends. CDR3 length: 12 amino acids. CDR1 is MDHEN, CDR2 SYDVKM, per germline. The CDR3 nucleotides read TGTGCCAGCAGTGCCGGCGGACAACCCCAGCATTTT. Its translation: CASSAGGQPQHF.

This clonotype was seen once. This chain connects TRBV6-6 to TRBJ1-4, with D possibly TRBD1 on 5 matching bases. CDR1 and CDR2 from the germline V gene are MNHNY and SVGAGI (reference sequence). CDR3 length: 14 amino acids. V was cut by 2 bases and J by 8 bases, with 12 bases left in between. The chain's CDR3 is CASSYGAGLEKLFF. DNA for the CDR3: TGTGCCAGCAGTTACGGGGCAGGGCTAGAAAAACTGTTTTTT.

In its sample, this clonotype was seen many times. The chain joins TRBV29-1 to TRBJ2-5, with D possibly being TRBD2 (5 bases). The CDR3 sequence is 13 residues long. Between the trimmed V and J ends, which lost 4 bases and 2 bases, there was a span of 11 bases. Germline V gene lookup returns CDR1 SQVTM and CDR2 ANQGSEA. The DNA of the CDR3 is TGCAGCGTTGGGTTAACGGGACAAGAGACCCAGTACTTC. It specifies CSVGLTGQETQYF.

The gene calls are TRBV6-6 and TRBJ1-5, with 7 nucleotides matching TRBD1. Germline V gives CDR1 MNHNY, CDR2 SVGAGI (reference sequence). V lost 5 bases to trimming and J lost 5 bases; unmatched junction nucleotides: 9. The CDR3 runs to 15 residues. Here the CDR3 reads CASSKPTGNDQPQHF. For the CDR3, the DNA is TGTGCCAGCAGTAAACCGACAGGGAATGATCAGCCCCAGCATTTT.

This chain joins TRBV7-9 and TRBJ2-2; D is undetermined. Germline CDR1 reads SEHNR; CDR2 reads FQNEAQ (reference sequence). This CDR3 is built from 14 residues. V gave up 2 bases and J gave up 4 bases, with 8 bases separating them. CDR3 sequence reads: CASSLTGSTGELFF. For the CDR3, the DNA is TGTGCCAGCAGCTTAACTGGCAGCACCGGGGAGCTGTTTTTT.

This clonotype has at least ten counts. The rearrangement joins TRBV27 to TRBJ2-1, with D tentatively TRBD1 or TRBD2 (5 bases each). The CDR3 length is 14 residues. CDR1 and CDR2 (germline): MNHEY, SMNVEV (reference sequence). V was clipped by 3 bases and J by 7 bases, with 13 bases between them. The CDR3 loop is CASSLGRDGNEQFF. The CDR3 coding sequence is TGTGCCAGCAGTTTGGGAAGGGACGGGAATGAGCAGTTCTTC.

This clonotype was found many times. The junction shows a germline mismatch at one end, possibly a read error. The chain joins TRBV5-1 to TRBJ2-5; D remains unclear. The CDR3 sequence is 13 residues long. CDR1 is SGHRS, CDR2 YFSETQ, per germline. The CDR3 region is CASSSSTQGTQYF. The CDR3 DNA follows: TGCGCCAGCAGCTCCTCGACCCAAGGGACCCAGTACTTC.

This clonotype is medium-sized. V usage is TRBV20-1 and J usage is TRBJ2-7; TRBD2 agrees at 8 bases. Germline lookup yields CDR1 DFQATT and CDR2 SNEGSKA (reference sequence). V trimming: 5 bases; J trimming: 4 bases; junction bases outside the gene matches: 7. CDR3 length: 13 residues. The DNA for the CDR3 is TGCAGTGCTCCCCCAAGCGGGGGATACGAGCAGTACTTC. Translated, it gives CSAPPSGGYEQYF.